Listed below are T cell receptor beta chains from one sample, sequenced in a study of OX40 agonist ivuxolimab in advanced cancers. Using immunoSEQ multiplex PCR, the repertoire was profiled, and TCRdb retains in-frame clones only, with some absent. The table has 48,000 or so clones, roughly three quarters seen once. The material was CD4+ or CD8+ T cells sorted from blood, obtained in a trial of the OX40 agonist ivuxolimab. The receptors shown here come from an adult with an advanced solid tumor such as melanoma, head and neck, liver or kidney cancer. Each CDR3 is given with its conserved first and last residue. The order of the fields is V gene, clone size, J gene, D gene, CDR3 DNA, CDR3 protein. The D gene is left open where the match is weak. Expanded clones are given a class, and other clones once, few, many or no size at all.

>TRBV5-6|once|TRBJ1-1|NA
TGTGCCAGCAGCTTTTTGAACACTGAAGCTTTCTTT
CASSFLNTEAFF
>TRBV14|once|TRBJ2-2|NA
TGTGCCAGCAGCCAAGAAATCGTTGGGTGGAACACCGGGGAGCTGTTTTTT
CASSQEIVGWNTGELFF
>TRBV5-6|NA|TRBJ2-7|NA
TGTGCCAGCAGCTCCCCTTGGTCCTACGAGCAGTACTTC
CASSSPWSYEQYF
>TRBV10-3|NA|TRBJ2-5|NA
TGTGCCATCAGTGATTTGAGGCGGGATAACCCGGGGGAGACCCAGTACTTC
CAISDLRRDNPGETQYF
>TRBV30|NA|TRBJ2-7|NA
TGTGCCTGGAGTGTCTGGCAGGGGTTGGGCGAGCAGTACTTC
CAWSVWQGLGEQYF
>TRBV6-5|NA|TRBJ1-3|NA
TGTGCCAGCAGCTCATCTGGCAGCTCTGGAAACACCATATATTTT
CASSSSGSSGNTIYF
>TRBV6-5|once|TRBJ2-1|NA
TGTGCCAGCAGTTACAGAGAGGGCAATGAGCAGTTCTTC
CASSYREGNEQFF
>TRBV18|NA|TRBJ2-7|NA
TGTGCCAGCTCACCTGGGCGGGCATCCTCCCCAAGCGAGCAGTACTTC
CASSPGRASSPSEQYF
>TRBV4-3|few|TRBJ1-4|TRBD1
TGCGCCAGCAGCCACAGAACCGGGACAGGGGATGAAAAACTGTTTTTT
CASSHRTGTGDEKLFF
>TRBV15|NA|TRBJ1-4|TRBD1
TGTGCCACCAGCAGAAGGACAGGGGGAGATAAAGAAAAACTGTTTTTT
CATSRRTGGDKEKLFF
>TRBV2|NA|TRBJ1-2|NA
TGTGCCAGCAATCGTGATTTGGGAGGCTACACCTTC
CASNRDLGGYTF
>TRBV19|NA|TRBJ1-5|NA
TGTGCCAGTAGTATCGGGGGGCCGAGCACGCCCCAGCATTTT
CASSIGGPSTPQHF
>TRBV10-1|NA|TRBJ1-1|NA
TGCGCCAGCAGTGAGGGTCCGGCTGAAGCTTTCTTT
CASSEGPAEAFF
>TRBV5-4|NA|TRBJ2-5|NA
TGTGCCAGCAGCTTGTTCAGCGGAACACAAGAGACCCAGTACTTC
CASSLFSGTQETQYF
>TRBV5-1|once|TRBJ1-2|NA
TGCGCCAGCAGCTTGGTAACCTCGCTTTCCACTTATGGCTACACCTTC
CASSLVTSLSTYGYTF
>TRBV7-9|NA|TRBJ1-1|NA
TGTGCCAGCAGCTCGGACACCGGCGACACTGAAGCTTTCTTT
CASSSDTGDTEAFF
>TRBV28|NA|TRBJ1-5|NA
TGTGCCAGCAGCATAAGGACGGGTGGTCATCAGCCCCAGCATTTT
CASSIRTGGHQPQHF
>TRBV7-9|few|TRBJ1-1|NA
TGTGCCAGCAGTTGGGCGTACATGAACACTGAAGCTTTCTTT
CASSWAYMNTEAFF
>TRBV13|once|TRBJ1-3|NA
TGTGCCAGCAGACTTAGGACGGAGAGCTCTGGAAACACCATATATTTT
CASRLRTESSGNTIYF
>TRBV5-5|NA|TRBJ2-5|NA
TGTGCCAGCAGTTGGGGGAACCAAGAGACCCAGTACTTC
CASSWGNQETQYF
>TRBV15|few|TRBJ1-6|NA
TGTGCCACCAGCAGCGGTGGGATGAGTTCACCCCTCCACTTT
CATSSGGMSSPLHF
>TRBV13|NA|TRBJ1-1|NA
TGTGCCAGCAGATTACCCCTGAACACTGAAGCTTTCTTT
CASRLPLNTEAFF
>TRBV5-1|NA|TRBJ2-5|TRBD2
TGCGCCAGCAGCTTCTTGACTAGCGGGAGTGATGAGACCCAGTACTTC
CASSFLTSGSDETQYF
>TRBV20-1|NA|TRBJ2-7|NA
TGCAGTGCTAGAGATTTCTACGAGCAGTACTTC
CSARDFYEQYF